This entry lists 2 T cell receptor beta chains sequenced from one sample in a study of cytomegalovirus exposure and HLA in healthy donors. PCR was performed using 60 Vbeta and 13 Jbeta primers. The repertoire was sequenced with immunoSEQ multiplex PCR; TCRdb's copy has only in-frame clones and lacks some. The profile shows roughly 150,000 clones, approximately 86% of them singletons. Sequenced: PBMCs. Receptors were obtained from a woman between 50 and 59 years old in good health and CMV-seropositive.

The chain employs TRBV14 and TRBJ2-7; no clear D gene. From germline, CDR1 is SGHDN and CDR2 FVKESK. CDR3 length: 12 residues. Trimming took off 0 bases at V and 12 bases at J, with 12 bases between the two ends. The CDR3 DNA reads TGTGCCAGCAGCCAAGATCCCCGGGTGGCGTACTTC. Protein product: CASSQDPRVAYF.

This sequence joins TRBV18 and TRBJ1-1, with TRBD1 as a possible D gene (5 bases). Trimming left V 5 bases short and J 3 bases short, with 10 bases between. CDR3 length: 13 residues. The V gene's germline CDR1 is KGHSH and CDR2 LQKENI. The CDR3 coding sequence is TGTGCCAGCTCAACGACAGTAGACACTGAAGCTTTCTTT. Its protein product is CASSTTVDTEAFF.